This T cell receptor beta chain is drawn from a study of blood T cells in healthy people across ages. A J-beta primer mix and a sample-barcoded 5' primer were used in a second PCR of roughly 7 to 12 cycles. From the 5' RACE reads, TCRdb called clonotypes with MiXCR, one entry per CDR3 protein. The table has approximately 1.5 million distinct CDR3 sequences, less than 45% seen once. In each sample, at least 6 million PBMCs were isolated. Germline CDR1 reads SNHLY; CDR2 reads FYNNEI. There are 15 residues in the CDR3. Sequencing was carried out using blood. The clonotype originates from a young woman in good health. The V call is TRBV2, the J call TRBJ2-5; 11 bases map to TRBD2. Judging by the DNA end, TRBJ2-7 fits better; the J call may be wrong. This chain's CDR3 is CASSQIAGGRYEQYF. The CDR3, as DNA: TGTGCCAGCAGTCAAATAGCGGGAGGGCGATACGAGCAGTACTTC.